The 10 T cell receptor beta chains reported below all come from one sample, sequenced in a study of tumour-infiltrating T cells in Burkitt lymphoma. Generated by immunoSEQ multiplex PCR, the TCRdb table keeps only in-frame clones and is missing some. This table holds some 1,000 clones, 13% found once. Material for sequencing was tumor tissue. Source of these receptors: a human donor with diffuse large B-cell lymphoma.

The J gene is TRBJ2-2, the V gene TRBV5-1; TRBD2 is a possible D gene (7 bases). The germline CDR1 and CDR2 sequences are SGHRS and YFSETQ. Trimming removed 7 bases at V and 1 base at J, with 17 bases between. The CDR3 has 16 residues. CDR3 sequence (DNA): TGCGCCAGCCACCTGGGGGCTAGCGGGAACACCGGGGAGCTGTTTTTT. Translating gives CASHLGASGNTGELFF.

CDR3 sequence (DNA): TGTGCCAGCAGCGTAAACCTCGGCACAGGGAATTACGGGGAGCTGTTTTTT. Translated, it gives CASSVNLGTGNYGELFF. This sequence joins TRBV9 and TRBJ2-2, with D maybe TRBD1 (6 bases). CDR1 SGDLS and CDR2 YYNGEE come from the germline V gene. The CDR3 is made up of 17 amino acids. V was pared by 1 base and J by 7 bases, with 20 bases between. Together with reference TRBV9 and TRBJ2-2, the CDR3 gives the full variable domain: DSGVTQTPKHLITATGQRVTLRCSPRSGDLSVYWYQQSLDQGLQFLIQYYNGEERAKGNILERFSAQQFPDLHSELNLSSLELGDSALYFCASSVNLGTGNYGELFFGEGSRLTVL.

This clone was observed a few times. This chain uses TRBV27 with TRBJ2-7, with TRBD2 identical over 8 bases. Trimming removed 4 bases from V and 2 bases from J; junction bases left unmatched: 7. There are 15 residues in the CDR3. The V gene's germline CDR1 is MNHEY and CDR2 SMNVEV (reference sequence). The CDR3 DNA sequence: TGTGCCAGCAGTTGGACAGCGGGGGCTCCCTACGAGCAGTACTTC. Its translation: CASSWTAGAPYEQYF.

This clone was picked up a small number of times. At one end, the junction sequence differs from germline, possibly due to a read error. This chain links TRBV7-8 with TRBJ2-3, with D tentatively TRBD2 (6 bases). CDR1 and CDR2 from the germline V gene are SGHVS and FQNEAQ. This CDR3 has 14 amino acids. CDR3: CASSLLGSADMQYF. The CDR3 DNA reads TGTGCCAGCAGCTTACTCGGGAGCGCAGATATGCAGTATTTT.

This chain connects TRBV6-5 to TRBJ2-1, with D unresolved. Germline CDR1 is MNHEY and CDR2 is SVGAGI. This CDR3 contains 11 residues. V lost 7 bases and J lost 10, with 11 bases in between. CDR3 in DNA: TGTGCCAGCAAGGCTGGTAGGGAGCAGTTCTTC. Encoded protein: CASKAGREQFF.

The genes are TRBV19 and TRBJ2-7; D not certain. This CDR3 is 13 amino acids long. Deletions cut 5 bases from V and 3 bases from J, with 11 bases between. Germline V gene data show CDR1 as LNHDA and CDR2 as SQIVND (reference sequence). The CDR3 region has the DNA TGTGCCAGTAGTGCCAGTTCGGGCTACGAGCAGTACTTC. Its protein product is CASSASSGYEQYF.

By sample fraction, this clone is hyperexpanded. The J gene is TRBJ2-1, the V gene TRBV27; 7 bases agree with TRBD2. The ends lost 9 bases at V and 2 bases at J; junction bases unmatched: 4. CDR1 is MNHEY and CDR2 is SMNVEV in the germline V gene (reference sequence). The CDR3 length is 13 residues. The CDR3 region is CASLGLPYNEQFF. CDR3 nucleotides: TGTGCCAGTCTGGGACTACCCTACAATGAGCAGTTCTTC.

This chain connects TRBV19 to TRBJ1-1; D is undetermined. Trimming took 6 bases from V and 1 from J, leaving 6 bases between them. Looked up from germline, CDR1 is LNHDA and CDR2 is SQIVND (reference sequence). The CDR3 is 12 residues long. The CDR3 DNA sequence: TGTGCCAGTAGCGACAAGAACACTGAAGCTTTCTTT. Translation: CASSDKNTEAFF.

The gene calls are TRBV4-2 and TRBJ2-5; 7 bases map to TRBD2. There are 14 residues in the CDR3. Germline V lookup: CDR1 LGHNA, CDR2 YNFKEQ. The V segment lost 0 bases and the J segment 5 bases; nucleotides outside the gene matches: 3. This CDR3 is CASSQEGRVETQYF. Here the CDR3 DNA reads TGTGCCAGCAGCCAAGAAGGGAGGGTTGAGACCCAGTACTTC.

This clone occurred a few times. The genes are TRBV6-5 and TRBJ2-4; D ambiguous. Trimming removed 6 bases at V and 5 bases at J, with 11 bases between. Germline CDR1 and CDR2: MNHEY and SVGAGI. The CDR3 contains 13 residues. The CDR3 coding sequence is TGTGCCAGCAGCCCCGGCTGGGAAAACATTCAGTACTTC. Amino acid sequence: CASSPGWENIQYF.